Sequencing of this T cell receptor (beta chain) was carried out in a study of shared clonotypes between healthy human individuals (dated by TCRdb to the early 2020s). Regarding the research as a whole: The cohort comprised a couple of women and a few men aged 18 to 49 years. Per donor, three plates each were used for CD4 naive and CD4 memory, two for CD8 naive, and one for CD8 memory. To estimate repertoire size and how much clonotypes are shared between individuals, the study performed deep sequencing of blood TCR repertoires from about 5 healthy adults. Libraries were prepared and TCR repertoires were sequenced by different laboratories using diverse techniques, in order to increase sequencing depth and limit assay-specific biases. Between about 0.9 and 9 billion PBMCs per donor were obtained by leukapheresis.

Regarding this clone: Its antigen is unknown. Qualities for individual bases were not recorded, and no much larger clone is one base off.

The donors were healthy, HIV-negative adults with no recently reported acute infections or vaccinations. Every donor was a Caucasian adult residing in Nashville, Tennessee, USA. CD4+ T cells were enriched by magnetic negative selection; naive cells were then positively selected on CD45RA, and the negative fraction formed the memory subset. After blood collection by leukapheresis, PBMCs were isolated using Ficoll-Histopaque density gradient centrifugation and then cryopreserved in the vapor phase of liquid nitrogen. Purity and quantity of every magnetically sorted T cell population were checked by analytical flow cytometry. From each sorted fraction, genomic DNA was isolated and quantified by UV absorbance on a Nanodrop 2000c. Study-wide findings and limitations: Compared with non-shared clonotypes, clonotypes shared by all four sorted-subset donors had higher generation probabilities. When several donors were compared, the shared fraction of clonotypes was about 5.2% for naive CD4, 3.5% for naive CD8, 2.3% for memory CD4, and roughly 0.43% for memory CD8. Pairwise subsampling indicated that sequencing depth was expected to affect the degree of clonotype sharing among donors. Even with the large sequencing depth, rarefaction of the sorted-subset datasets indicated that sequencing was incomplete. Sampling was restricted to blood, and TCR repertoires in tissues likely differ from the TCR repertoires found in blood. The genetic and exposure-history diversity represented was limited by the small number of donors. Naive subsets generally had larger estimated clonotype richness than memory subsets.

The trim is 6 bases for V and 2 bases for J, with a gap of 13 bases between the germline ends. The germline V gene supplies CDR1 SQVTM and CDR2 ANQGSEA. The CDR3 starts with the cysteine, ends with the phenylalanine, and has 13 residues. Just the 39-base CDR3 DNA is kept, in frame starting at base 1. Using the deep immunoSEQ assay, TCR CDR3 regions were amplified from genomic DNA by multiplex PCR. For each cell subset, the extracted genomic DNA was distributed evenly across all wells of several immunoSEQ 96-well plates, and each plate served as one replicate. Each replicate PCR for sorted subsets received about 220 ng genomic DNA, equal to 28,000 or so T cell genomes. Purified libraries were measured with a Qubit 3.0 fluorometer, size-checked on a Bioanalyzer 2100, and measured again with the KAPA Library Quantification kit. Every immunoSEQ 96-well plate was sequenced on a separate single-read 150-cycle Illumina NextSeq 550 flow cell. Concerning the study's data processing: The immunoSEQ output contained only junctional sequences without quality scores, so filtering could not match that applied to full-length reads. Sequences were annotated with PyIR, a Python wrapper for IgBLAST v1.9, and V/J genes and CDR3 were assigned using IMGT germline references. Reads with weak V/J assignments (E-value above 1e-6), missing CDR3, stop codons, out-of-frame junctions, or ambiguous translated residues were removed. V3J clonotypes were defined as sequences sharing the same inferred V gene, J gene, and CDR3 amino acid sequence. Percentage overlap between repertoires was computed as shared unique clonotypes divided by the size of the smaller repertoire. Three approaches were used to assess repertoire richness: RTK rarefaction, the Chao1 estimator, and Recon v2.1 estimates of unobserved clonotypes. OLGA was used to compute generation probabilities for all TCRbeta clonotypes that the gDNA method yielded from a handful of donors. TCRdb took over this immuneACCESS table, retaining in-frame rearrangements with V and J assigned. Such tables are incomplete; in checked studies, under half of the missing clones stem from an unresolved V gene, and the remainder is unexplained. The DNA was the basis for D and trimming; V, J and clone size are from that table. The sample table contains approximately 2.5 million clones; only one count was recorded for more than 80% of them. The ten largest clonotypes hold more than 0.12% of the sample.

The chain links TRBV29-1 with TRBJ2-5; too little of a D gene remains to name it. The source is a man between 18 and 29 years old in good health. What was sequenced was naive CD4+ T cells sorted from blood. The sample's cell subset or site label, decoded: CD45RA+ positively selected. CDR3 loop: CSVRSYVQETQYF. The DNA sequence follows: TGCAGCGTACGATCGTATGTACAAGAGACCCAGTACTTC. With the rest looked up from the reference TRBV29-1 and TRBJ2-5 genes rather than sequenced, the full variable domain is SAVISQKPSRDICQRGTSLTIQCQVDSQVTMMFWYRQQPGQSLTLIATANQGSEATYESGFVIDKFPISRPNLTFSTLTVSNMSPEDSSIYLCSVRSYVQETQYFGPGTRLLVL.